Sequencing of this TCR beta chain was carried out in a study of OX40 agonist ivuxolimab in advanced cancers. Study-wide context: Ivuxolimab was an agonistic, fully human IgG2 monoclonal antibody directed against OX40 (CD134), a costimulatory receptor. Among the roughly 52 dose-escalation patients, around 20 had hepatocellular carcinoma, around 15 melanoma, 9 renal cell carcinoma and 9 head and neck cancer. Prior anti-PD-1, anti-PD-L1 or anti-CTLA-4 therapy was permitted, and 30% to 50% of dose-escalation patients had received checkpoint inhibitors. Three dose-escalation patients achieved partial responses, one with hepatocellular carcinoma and two with cutaneous melanoma. In the dose-escalation cohort, 82.7% of patients were male, and the mean age was around 60 years, with a range of about 20 to 90. The paper covers the monotherapy dose-escalation part of the phase I ivuxolimab trial, which included N of about 50 patients. The purpose of peripheral TCRbeta sequencing was to test whether ivuxolimab changed TCR sequence diversity and led to clonal T-cell expansion. Intravenous ivuxolimab was administered to patients every 2 weeks at six dose levels: 0.01, 0.1, 0.3, 1.5, 3 and 10 mg/kg. The investigation overall reported the following: Low levels of normalized T-cell clonal expansion were also seen in some nonresponding patients. Antigen specificity was not determined for the clonally expanded peripheral T cells. On average, CD8+ T cells showed more expanded clones than CD4+ T cells after ivuxolimab. In the 0.1-3.0 mg/kg groups, partial responders had among the lowest normalized peripheral clonal expansion, particularly in CD8+ T cells. At doses from 0.1 to 3.0 mg/kg, clonal expansion was seen in both CD4+ and CD8+ blood T cells between baseline and week 6.

The trial excluded patients who had a history of autoimmune disease or who were on systemic immunosuppression. Peripheral blood for TCR sequencing was collected from all dose cohorts at baseline, on cycle 4 day 1, and on cycle 7 day 1. Samples came from an open-label, multicenter, first-in-human phase I dose-escalation trial of ivuxolimab. Adults with locally advanced or metastatic melanoma, renal cell, hepatocellular, or head and neck squamous cell carcinoma were enrolled in the trial. CD4+ and CD8+ T cells were sorted separately from peripheral blood before TCR sequencing. For sequencing of the TCRbeta CDR3 region, genomic DNA was extracted from the sorted cells. The immunoSEQ Assay was used to sequence the TCRbeta CDR3 regions. TCRdb's version of the immuneACCESS table is confined to in-frame rearrangements and falls short of the full clone set. An unresolved V gene accounts for under half of the shortfall where checked; the remainder is of unknown origin. The sample table lists tens of thousands of clones, around 82% of them with a count of one. The top ten hold 0.9% to 1.1% of the sample.

For this clone: What this receptor recognizes is not known. No base-level quality is on record; no much larger clone is a single base apart.

The junction shows trimming of 5 bases on V and 2 bases on J, plus 10 bases between the germline ends. The cysteine opens and the phenylalanine closes a CDR3 of 14 amino acids. Only CDR3 DNA remains: 42 bases, in frame from the first base. From a lookup of the germline V gene, CDR1 and CDR2 are SGDLS and YYNGEE. The chain employs TRBV9 and TRBJ2-2; the D call is possibly TRBD1 or TRBD2, each sharing 5 bases. Sample: CD4+ or CD8+ T cells sorted from blood, taken in a trial of the OX40 agonist ivuxolimab. This sequence was found in an adult with an advanced solid tumor such as melanoma, head and neck, liver or kidney cancer. CDR3 region: CASREGFNTGELFF. The sequenced DNA: TGTGCCAGCAGAGAGGGGTTTAACACCGGGGAGCTGTTTTTT.